The 27 T cell receptor beta chains below were found in one sample sequenced in a study of post-analysis software for immune sequencing data. Researchers reported that TCR beta cDNA libraries carried unique molecular identifiers. Using its own MiXCR run on the PCR reads, TCRdb lists one record per CDR3 protein. The data contain about 160,000 distinct CDR3 sequences, roughly 34% of them singletons. Sequenced material: blood, taken after autologous hematopoietic stem cell transplantation. The receptors were sampled from a girl between 10 and 17 years old with multiple sclerosis.

This sequence joins TRBV29-1 and TRBJ1-2; 9 bases fit TRBD1. The germline V gene encodes CDR1 SQVTM and CDR2 ANQGSEA. The CDR3 loop spans 14 amino acids. Trimming took 6 bases from V and 5 from J; bases not matched to a gene: 10. CDR3 residues: CSVVTGGPRYGYTF. The CDR3, as DNA: TGCAGCGTAGTAACAGGGGGCCCTAGGTATGGCTACACCTTC.

This clonotype has a handful of counts. The chain links TRBV4-2 to TRBJ2-1; 9 bases agree with TRBD2. This CDR3 is built from 17 residues. The V gene's germline CDR1 is LGHNA and CDR2 YNFKEQ. Trimming at V came to 0 bases and at J to 7 bases, leaving 10 bases not matched to a gene. The CDR3, as DNA: TGTGCCAGCAGCCAAGATAGCGGTAGCGGGAGCGGGAATGAGCAGTTCTTC. Translated, it gives CASSQDSGSGSGNEQFF.

The rearrangement uses TRBV6-4 and TRBJ2-1, with 8 bases matching TRBD2. The CDR3 sequence is 15 residues long. The J segment lost 2 bases and the V segment lost 3 bases, leaving 3 bases of the junction unmatched. Germline V lookup: CDR1 MRHNA, CDR2 SNTAGT. CDR3 region: CASSDSGGPYNEQFF. The CDR3 coding sequence is TGTGCCAGCAGTGATTCGGGAGGGCCCTACAATGAGCAGTTCTTC.

The V call is TRBV5-7, the J call TRBJ2-2; a weak D match, TRBD2 (6 bases). TRBV5-7 is recorded as an ORF, its role being uncertain. This CDR3 comprises 14 residues. Trimming stripped 0 bases from V and 7 bases from J, with 10 bases between. This CDR3 is CASSLATSNGELFF. As DNA, the CDR3 is TGTGCCAGCAGCTTGGCCACTAGCAACGGGGAGCTGTTTTTT.

About this clonotype: Because the CDR3's place on the DNA is in doubt, the DNA is left out and the CDR3 is given as listed by TCRdb. This rearrangement joins TRBV6-2 or TRBV6-3 to TRBJ1-5. CDR1 is MNHEY and CDR2 is SVGEGT in the germline V gene. Inclusive of both ends, the CDR3 amounts to 24 amino acids. The CDR3: CASRGLAGYNGQFFGPGSNQPQHF.

This clonotype has a handful of counts. The chain couples TRBV29-1 to TRBJ2-3; 9 bases are a match to TRBD1. The CDR3 has 14 amino acids. V lost 3 bases, J lost 3 bases, and 4 bases stayed unmatched. From germline, CDR1 is SQVTM and CDR2 ANQGSEA. CDR3 sequence (DNA): TGCAGCGTTGAGGACAGGGGCGGGACAGATACGCAGTATTTT. This codes for CSVEDRGGTDTQYF.

This chain connects TRBV27 to TRBJ1-2; 10 nucleotides line up with TRBD1. The CDR3 runs 15 residues. Trimming cost V 4 bases and J 10 bases; bases outside gene matches: 12. Germline assignment: CDR1 MNHEY and CDR2 SMNVEV (reference sequence). The CDR3 DNA is TGTGCCAGCAGTTCCATCGACAGGGGGCCTAAGGACTACACCTTC. Amino acids: CASSSIDRGPKDYTF.

The V gene is TRBV23-1, the J gene TRBJ2-2, with 7 bases fitting TRBD1. TRBV23-1 is designated an ORF whose function remains uncertain. V dropped 9 bases and J dropped 5; count of bases not matched to a gene: 9. The CDR3 runs to 14 residues. CDR3 sequence: CARTTQGRTGELFF. For the CDR3, the DNA is TGCGCCAGGACTACACAGGGGCGGACCGGGGAGCTGTTTTTT.

The rearrangement uses TRBV24-1 and TRBJ2-2; D unresolved. CDR1 and CDR2 from the germline V gene are KGHDR and SFDVKD. This CDR3 comprises 11 residues. Trimming took off 5 bases at V and 6 bases at J, with 3 bases between the two ends. The CDR3 DNA is TGTGCCACCAGTGTGGCCGGGGAGCTGTTTTTT. This sequence encodes CATSVAGELFF.

This clonotype was found a few times. V usage is TRBV28 and J usage is TRBJ1-2; 7 positions agree with TRBD1. The V segment lost 7 bases and the J segment 4 bases; nucleotides outside the gene matches: 9. The CDR3 consists of 14 residues. The germline V gene has CDR1 MDHEN and CDR2 SYDVKM. CDR3 DNA: TGTGCCAGCATACTCGACAGGGTGGGCTATGGCTACACCTTC. It encodes CASILDRVGYGYTF.

This rearrangement joins TRBV4-2 to TRBJ1-5, with 7 nucleotides matching TRBD1. Germline assignment: CDR1 LGHNA and CDR2 YNFKEQ. The length of the CDR3 is 15 residues. J lost 9 bases, V lost 4 bases, and 12 bases had no gene match. The CDR3 region has the DNA TGTGCCAGCAGCCGCAAACAGGGGCGCCAATGGCCCCAGCATTTT. Translated: CASSRKQGRQWPQHF.

CDR3 bases: TGCAGCGTTGAGCGGCCGCGACAGGGAGGGACTGAAGCTTTCTTT. This encodes CSVERPRQGGTEAFF. The chain carries TRBV29-1 and TRBJ1-1; 7 nucleotides match TRBD1. Trimming at V came to 3 bases and at J to 5 bases, leaving 12 bases not matched to a gene. The CDR3 contains 15 residues. CDR1 and CDR2 (germline): SQVTM, ANQGSEA. The variable domain in full, with the rest retrieved from reference TRBV29-1 and TRBJ1-1, is SAVISQKPSRDICQRGTSLTIQCQVDSQVTMMFWYRQQPGQSLTLIATANQGSEATYESGFVIDKFPISRPNLTFSTLTVSNMSPEDSSIYLCSVERPRQGGTEAFFGQGTRLTVV.

The CDR3 coding sequence is TGTGCCACCAGTGAGCCGGGACTAGCGGGAGGGAACACCGGGGAGCTGTTTTTT. This codes for CATSEPGLAGGNTGELFF. The chain links TRBV24-1 to TRBJ2-2; 15 bases are shared with TRBD2. The germline CDR1 and CDR2 sequences are KGHDR and SFDVKD. There are 18 residues in the CDR3. V was pared by 4 bases and J by 1 base, with 3 bases of the junction left unmatched.

This chain joins TRBV20-1 and TRBJ2-7, with D hard to call. CDR1 and CDR2 from the germline V gene are DFQATT and SNEGSKA (reference sequence). Trimming took off 3 bases at V and 3 bases at J, with 12 bases between the two ends. The CDR3 length is 13 residues. DNA for the CDR3: TGCAGTGCTAGTGACCCGAACGTCTACGAGCAGTACTTC. This gives the protein CSASDPNVYEQYF.

The chain recombines TRBV19 with TRBJ2-1; D possibly corresponds to TRBD2 (6 bases). Germline assignment: CDR1 LNHDA and CDR2 SQIVND (reference sequence). This CDR3 has 17 amino acids. V was shortened by 5 bases and J by 8 bases, with 25 bases between the two germline ends. Here the CDR3 reads CASSPRLAWDPRDEQFF. As DNA, the CDR3 is TGTGCCAGTAGTCCCCGGCTAGCGTGGGACCCCCGTGATGAGCAGTTCTTC.

This clonotype was observed a handful of times. V is TRBV7-9 and J is TRBJ2-5; tentatively, D is TRBD2 (5 bases). The V gene's germline CDR1 is SEHNR and CDR2 FQNEAQ (reference sequence). Trimming removed 1 base at V and 5 bases at J, with 14 bases between. The CDR3 is made up of 15 amino acids. The CDR3 bases are TGTGCCAGCAGCTTAGGTGCGGCGACGGGGGAGACCCAGTACTTC. Its protein product is CASSLGAATGETQYF.

The rearrangement joins TRBV27 to TRBJ2-2; D is ambiguous. The CDR3 is made up of 15 amino acids. Trimming stripped 2 bases from V and 5 bases from J, with 12 bases between. Per germline, CDR1 MNHEY and CDR2 SMNVEV (reference sequence). The CDR3 bases are TGTGCCAGCAGTTTAGAGCGAGAGGCTACCGGGGAGCTGTTTTTT. Protein: CASSLEREATGELFF.

CDR3 sequence: CASSQDTSPISSYTF. In DNA, the CDR3 is TGTGCCAGCAGCCAAGACACCAGCCCGATCAGTAGCTACACCTTC. This chain links TRBV14 with TRBJ1-2; D is unclear. CDR1 SGHDN and CDR2 FVKESK come from the germline V gene. Deletions cut 0 bases from V and 9 bases from J, with 17 bases between. The CDR3 consists of 15 residues.

This sequence joins TRBV20-1 and TRBJ2-7, with 7 bases lining up with TRBD1. The CDR3 totals 16 residues. Germline V CDR1 and CDR2: DFQATT, SNEGSKA (reference sequence). V dropped 0 bases and J dropped 3; count of bases not matched to a gene: 11. The CDR3 bases are TGCAGTGCTAGAGATGCGACAGGGACACACTTCTACGAGCAGTACTTC. Protein sequence: CSARDATGTHFYEQYF.

This clonotype turned up a few times. The chain combines TRBV6-5 with TRBJ2-3; D is unclear. The CDR3 consists of 11 residues. Per germline, CDR1 MNHEY and CDR2 SVGAGI. Trimming stripped 6 bases from V and 5 bases from J, with 6 bases between. The CDR3 spells CASREGDTQYF. CDR3 nucleotides: TGTGCCAGCAGGGAAGGAGATACGCAGTATTTT.

This clonotype has just a few counts. The chain is built from TRBV5-1 and TRBJ2-3; D not resolved. This CDR3 is built from 14 residues. The V end lost 4 bases, the J end lost 0 bases, and 9 bases lay between the germline ends. Germline V gene sequence: CDR1 SGHRS, CDR2 YFSETQ. The CDR3 sequence is CASSGRASTDTQYF. Here the CDR3 DNA reads TGCGCCAGCAGCGGCCGGGCTAGCACAGATACGCAGTATTTT.

This clonotype turned up a few times. In nucleotides, the CDR3 is TGTGCCAGCAGTTTTTCGGCACTAGCGGGCCTCAATGAGCAGTTCTTC. This translates into CASSFSALAGLNEQFF. V gene TRBV12-3 or TRBV12-4 combines with J gene TRBJ2-1, with 9 bases identical to TRBD2. The CDR3 sequence is 16 residues long. Unmatched junction bases numbered 9, after V lost 3 bases and J lost 6 bases.

This clonotype was counted only a few times. The chain is built from TRBV7-9 and TRBJ1-2, with 7 bases identical to TRBD1. V gave up 6 bases and J gave up 6 bases; unmatched junction bases: 7. The CDR3 has 13 amino acids. Germline V lookup: CDR1 SEHNR, CDR2 FQNEAQ (reference sequence). The chain's CDR3 is CASRSEGADGYTF. The CDR3 nucleotides are TGTGCCAGCAGATCCGAGGGGGCCGATGGCTACACCTTC.

This clonotype was observed a few times. The rearrangement uses TRBV20-1 and TRBJ2-1; possibly TRBD2 for D (5 bases). CDR1 is DFQATT, CDR2 SNEGSKA, per germline (reference sequence). V lost 0 bases and J lost 4, with 13 bases in between. This CDR3 has 15 residues. Here the CDR3 reads CSARDLQRRYNEQFF. The CDR3 DNA reads TGCAGTGCTAGAGATCTCCAGCGGAGGTACAATGAGCAGTTCTTC.

Notes on this clonotype: A much more abundant neighbour one base away suggests this may be a read error. The chain has TRBV4-2 and TRBJ2-7, with 9 bases matching TRBD2. This CDR3 comprises 17 residues. The germline gives CDR1 LGHNA, CDR2 YNFKEQ. The V and J ends lost 4 bases and 7 bases, in that order; junction bases with no gene match: 17. The CDR3, as DNA: TGTGCCAGCAGCCGAGTCTTAGCGGGAGTGGGGTACAATGAGCAGTACTTC. It codes for CASSRVLAGVGYNEQYF.

This clonotype was counted many times. The gene calls are TRBV10-3 and TRBJ2-1; D gene uncertain. CDR3 length: 15 residues. V was shortened by 3 bases and J by 1 base, with 10 bases between the two germline ends. In germline, CDR1 is ENHRY, CDR2 SYGVKD. CDR3 bases: TGTGCCATCAGTGATAAGTTGGGTTCCTACAATGAGCAGTTCTTC. This sequence encodes CAISDKLGSYNEQFF.

This clonotype came up a few times. The junction differs from germline at one of its ends, possibly a read error. This chain links TRBV20-1 with TRBJ2-3; D not certain. From germline, CDR1 is DFQATT and CDR2 SNEGSKA (reference sequence). The CDR3 runs to 12 residues. The CDR3, as DNA: TGCAGTCCTAGACCAACCCTTGATACGCAGTATTTT. Residues: CSPRPTLDTQYF.